Below, one T cell receptor (beta chain) is given with its context. Its specificity is unknown. These data originate in a study of OX40 agonist ivuxolimab in advanced cancers. At the level of the study: Melanoma, hepatocellular carcinoma, head and neck or renal cell cancer occurred in dose-escalation patients. A mean age of 60 years, range about 23 to 80, was recorded, and approximately 85% were male.

CDR1 KGHSH and CDR2 LQKENI come from the germline V gene. Deletions cut 2 bases from V and 5 bases from J, with 15 bases between. The CDR3 runs to 15 residues. Study-level points and caveats: On average, a greater number of expanded clones characterised CD8+ T cells relative to CD4+. Expanded peripheral T cell antigen specificity was not determined.

Some clones are missing from TCRdb's copy, which holds only in-frame ones; the method was immunoSEQ multiplex PCR. The sample includes tens of thousands of clones, about nine tenths of them seen just once. This rearrangement joins TRBV18 to TRBJ2-5; D is unresolved. The sample was CD4+ or CD8+ T cells sorted from blood, taken in a trial of the OX40 agonist ivuxolimab. The TCR was taken from an adult with an advanced solid tumor such as melanoma, head and neck, liver or kidney cancer. CDR3 nucleotide sequence: TGTGCCAGCTCACCAGGTCTAGGGCTCGGCGAGACCCAGTACTTC. This codes for CASSPGLGLGETQYF.